The present TCR beta chain was sequenced within a study of T cell therapy after organ transplantation (dated by TCRdb to about 2019). For the study in its entirety: Autologous CMV-specific T cells, expanded in vitro for roughly 13 days with a peptide pool of 30 HLA class I and II CMV epitopes, were used as therapy products. About 80% of the ten patients were classed as clinical responders and two as nonresponders. Long-term post-therapy samples were obtainable from only about 75% of the 10 patients. Up to 6 T cell doses were administered to patients every 2 weeks, and patients were monitored for about 30 weeks after therapy was completed. Short-term post-therapy blood samples were obtained 4 to 8 weeks after therapy was completed. This study was a follow-up analysis of the TRBV repertoire from an open-label phase I trial that tested autologous CMV-specific adoptive T cell therapy in people who had received solid-organ transplants. Patients received a median of 1.92 x 10^8 CMV-specific T cells across 2 to 6 intravenous infusions.

TRB CDR3 regions were amplified from genomic DNA with the immunoSEQ two-step, bias-controlled multiplex PCR assay. Sequencing of CDR3 libraries was carried out on an Illumina NextSeq 500. In the original analysis: The immunoSEQ Analyzer platform was used for the initial alignment and bioinformatics, which included bias normalization against synthetic CDR3 analogs. V, D and J genes were annotated according to IMGT database definitions. VDJtools version 1.1.10 and the R package tcR version 2.2.1.11 were used with default settings for further TRBV analyses. GLIPH analysis was performed with version 1.0 using default settings. For CDR3 sequences with at least 5 reads, significant changes in clonotype frequency were assessed with a 2-sided binomial test and Benjamini-Hochberg correction (alpha = 0.01). Drawn from immuneACCESS, this table holds only the in-frame rearrangements with V and J called that TCRdb kept. Clones are partly lost; checked studies trace under half to an unresolved V gene and leave the rest unexplained. The DNA was the basis for D and trimming; V, J and clone size are from that table. The sample table records fewer than 25,000 clones; over 75% of these occur just once. The top ten hold just over 9% of the sample.

Results and caveats for the whole study, not just this receptor: The small number of expansions detected in nonresponders may reflect reduced sample coverage resulting from poor CD8+ T cell yield. Marked pretherapy clonal expansions with minimal repertoire change after therapy were observed in nonresponders. The fold change in CD8 clonality after therapy was inversely correlated with pretherapy clonality, which suggests that less biased repertoires were more open to remodeling. Because the cohort was small, confounders such as concurrent antirejection and antiviral medications could not be assessed. Post-therapy reconstitution appeared to include both transferred clonotypes and endogenous clonotypes not detected in the therapy products.

A word on this clone: Its antigen remains undetermined. No much larger clonotype is one base removed from it; base qualities were not supplied.

The meaning of the sample's time point label: 4-8 weeks after completion of therapy. Solid-organ transplant recipients with drug-resistant/recurrent cytomegalovirus were included as patients. Some 10 of the trial participants were picked for repertoire analysis depending on whether post-therapy peripheral blood mononuclear cells were available. Viable CD3+CD8+CD4- lymphocytes were sorted from PBMCs on a BD FACSAria III. The Qiagen DNeasy Kit was used to extract genomic DNA from sorted cells. This sample comprised CD8+ T cells from blood, obtained after autologous CMV-specific T cell therapy. This sequence originates from a human patient who had received a solid organ transplant and had CMV disease. Some T cells present after a transplant may be cells of the graft donor.

In nucleotides, the sequence is TGCAGCGCGGGACCCGACAGGGGGTCGTACGAGCAGTACTTC. This encodes CSAGPDRGSYEQYF. Recombination joined TRBV29-1 with TRBJ2-7; the central 9 bases match TRBD1. The cysteine opens and the phenylalanine closes a CDR3 of 14 amino acids. The read is trimmed to its CDR3 DNA, 42 bases read in frame from base 1. CDR1 and CDR2, per the germline V gene, are SQVTM and ANQGSEA. V has 7 bases trimmed and J has 4 bases trimmed; junction bases matching no gene number 11.